These 13 T cell receptor beta chains originate from one sample sequenced in a study of Ad26.COV2.S vaccination and SARS-CoV-2 variants. Treatment in this sample: over 15 received Ad26.COV2.S at low or high dose, single or two shots; about 5 received placebo; per-sample allocation not given. Sampling occurred on day 63 after the first vaccine or placebo injection. Produced via immunoSEQ multiplex PCR; TCRdb's table is partial and in-frame only. The table lists roughly 410,000 clones, about 83% of them singletons. Sequences were derived from peripheral blood, sampled in a trial of Ad26.COV2.S vaccine versus placebo. The receptors shown here come from a person between 18 and 59 years old who received the Ad26.COV2.S COVID-19 vaccine or a placebo.

The chain couples TRBV7-3 to TRBJ2-1; TRBD2 matches 10 bases. CDR1 and CDR2 (germline): SGHTA, FQGTGA. V lost 1 base and J lost 7; bases outside the gene matches: 7. This CDR3 has 16 amino acids. The CDR3 nucleotides read TGTGCCAGCAGCTTAATAGCTAGCGGGGGAGTAAATGAGCAGTTCTTC. Translating gives CASSLIASGGVNEQFF.

This clone was observed a handful of times. This sample also contains other DNA sequences that code for the same CDR3. The chain employs TRBV5-1 and TRBJ1-1; D might be TRBD1 (5 bases). The germline V gene has CDR1 SGHRS and CDR2 YFSETQ. Trimming removed 0 bases from V and 4 bases from J, with 7 bases in between. The CDR3 runs to 13 residues. CDR3 sequence reads: CASSLAGITEAFF. The CDR3 nucleotides read TGCGCCAGCAGCTTGGCAGGGATCACTGAAGCTTTCTTT.

V usage is TRBV2 and J usage is TRBJ2-5, with no clear D. V shed 6 bases and J shed 1 base, with 9 bases lying between them. Looked up from germline, CDR1 is SNHLY and CDR2 is FYNNEI. The CDR3 extends over 13 amino acids. CDR3 protein: CASSRTIQETQYF. The CDR3 bases are TGTGCCAGCAGCCGGACGATCCAAGAGACCCAGTACTTC.

This clone was picked up one time. The chain links TRBV27 to TRBJ1-5; no firm D call. The germline gives CDR1 MNHEY, CDR2 SMNVEV (reference sequence). The length of the CDR3 is 15 residues. Trimming pared 3 bases from V and 0 bases from J, leaving 9 bases between. In nucleotides, the CDR3 is TGTGCCAGCAGTTTGTCCCCTTATAGCAATCAGCCCCAGCATTTT. This sequence encodes CASSLSPYSNQPQHF.

As for this clone: The sample holds other DNA sequences that translate to the same CDR3. The V gene is TRBV7-3, the J gene TRBJ2-2; D not certain. The CDR3 loop spans 13 amino acids. Germline lookup yields CDR1 SGHTA and CDR2 FQGTGA. V was pared by 2 bases and J by 5 bases, with 6 bases between. DNA for the CDR3: TGTGCCAGCAGCTTATCAGTTACCGGGGAGCTGTTTTTT. Translated, it gives CASSLSVTGELFF.

The J gene is TRBJ2-7, the V gene TRBV4-1; D is unclear. CDR1 MGHRA and CDR2 YSYEKL come from the germline V gene. The germline V and J ends were trimmed by 0 bases and 0 bases, with 9 bases remaining between them. CDR3 length equals 15 residues. CDR3 in DNA: TGCGCCAGCAGCCAAGAGCTGACCGTCTCCTACGAGCAGTACTTC. It is translated as CASSQELTVSYEQYF.

The genes are TRBV5-6 and TRBJ2-5, with TRBD1 matching over 11 bases. CDR1 and CDR2 from the germline V gene are SGHDT and YYEEEE. V was pared by 3 bases and J by 4 bases, with 5 bases of the junction left unmatched. The CDR3 is made up of 15 amino acids. The CDR3 spells CASSSGQGARETQYF. CDR3 bases: TGTGCCAGCAGCTCAGGACAGGGGGCGCGAGAGACCCAGTACTTC.

This clone was seen just once. The chain has TRBV5-4 and TRBJ2-5; D not certain. V lost 0 bases and J lost 4, with 13 bases in between. Germline assignment: CDR1 SGHNT and CDR2 YYREEE (reference sequence). The CDR3 is 15 amino acids. Written as DNA, the CDR3 is TGTGCCAGCAGCTTGGGAGGCTTGGCTCGAGAGACCCAGTACTTC. Translating gives CASSLGGLARETQYF.

The CDR3 DNA reads as TGCGCCAGCAGCTTTAAGGGGCAGTACGAGCAGTACTTC. Translated: CASSFKGQYEQYF. V and J are TRBV5-1 and TRBJ2-7; D might be TRBD1 (5 bases). CDR1 and CDR2 from the germline V gene are SGHRS and YFSETQ. Trimming cost V 2 bases and J 4 bases, with 10 bases left between them. The CDR3 runs 13 residues.

The chain has TRBV12-5 and TRBJ1-5; possibly TRBD1 for D (6 bases). The CDR3 has 16 residues. CDR1 and CDR2 from the germline V gene are LGHNT and FRNRAP. V lost 1 base to trimming and J lost 1 base, with 11 bases between them. CDR3 in amino acids: CASGLETGSSNQPQHF. The CDR3 nucleotides read TGTGCTAGTGGTTTGGAAACAGGGTCGAGCAATCAGCCCCAGCATTTT.

The gene calls are TRBV27 and TRBJ1-2; D remains ambiguous. Germline V gene data show CDR1 as MNHEY and CDR2 as SMNVEV (reference sequence). This CDR3 contains 13 residues. Trimming removed 3 bases at V and 2 bases at J, with 7 bases between. The CDR3 spells CASSFRRNYGYTF. CDR3 nucleotides: TGTGCCAGCAGTTTCAGGAGGAACTATGGCTACACCTTC.

CDR3 bases: TGTGCCTGGGGGGGTCAGGGACTATATGGCTACACCTTC. This codes for CAWGGQGLYGYTF. This chain uses TRBV30 with TRBJ1-2; TRBD1 might be the D (5 bases). The CDR3 length is 13 residues. Trimming removed 5 bases at V and 5 bases at J, with 15 bases between. Germline V CDR1 and CDR2: GTSNPN, SVGIG (reference sequence).

This sequence joins TRBV29-1 and TRBJ2-2; no clear D gene. This CDR3 is built from 12 residues. Germline assignment: CDR1 SQVTM and CDR2 ANQGSEA. V was clipped by 5 bases and J by 3 bases, with 7 bases between them. The CDR3 nucleotides read TGCAGCGTTCGCGGATACACCGGGGAGCTGTTTTTT. Translated: CSVRGYTGELFF.